A single sample is the source of the 5 T cell receptor beta chains below, sequenced in a study of cytomegalovirus exposure and HLA in healthy donors. The repertoire was sequenced with immunoSEQ multiplex PCR; TCRdb's copy has only in-frame clones and lacks some. The table includes around 170,000 clones, 88% detected once. The sequenced sample was PBMCs. Receptors originate from a man younger than 35 in good health and CMV-seronegative.

The J gene is TRBJ1-1, the V gene TRBV7-2, with TRBD1 matching over 9 bases. The CDR3 is 13 residues long. The junction had 0 bases not matched to a gene; V was cut back by 1 base and J by 6 bases. Germline V gene sequence: CDR1 SGHTA, CDR2 FQGNSA. The CDR3 coding sequence is TGTGCCAGCAGCTTAGGACAGGGGGCTGAAGCTTTCTTT. It is translated as CASSLGQGAEAFF.

This clone has a handful of counts. The V gene is TRBV21-1, the J gene TRBJ2-1; the DNA was not compared with TRBD2, the D call given in the table. TRBV21-1 is described as a pseudogene. This CDR3 region has 14 residues. The CDR3 DNA sequence: TGTGCCAGAAGCAGCGTTCGCTCCTACAATGAGCAGTTCTTC. The encoded protein is CARSSVRSYNEQFF.

The chain links TRBV5-1 to TRBJ1-2; 8 bases are shared with TRBD1. Germline loops: CDR1 SGHRS, CDR2 YFSETQ. Germline trimming cut 4 bases from V and 0 bases from J; bases unmatched to any gene: 11. This CDR3 spans 17 amino acids. CDR3 DNA: TGCGCCAGCAGCCAAGGCAATACAGGGGGAACTAACTATGGCTACACCTTC. It encodes CASSQGNTGGTNYGYTF. Combining the CDR3 with reference TRBV5-1 and TRBJ1-2 gives the whole variable domain KAGVTQTPRYLIKTRGQQVTLSCSPISGHRSVSWYQQTPGQGLQFLFEYFSETQRNKGNFPGRFSGRQFSNSRSEMNVSTLELGDSALYLCASSQGNTGGTNYGYTFGSGTRLTVV.

The chain couples TRBV5-8 to TRBJ1-1, with TRBD1 matching over 7 bases. Trimming took 10 bases from V and 1 from J; bases not matched to a gene: 4. This CDR3 is 12 amino acids long. Germline values: CDR1 SGHTS, CDR2 YDEGEE. The CDR3 DNA follows: TGTGCCTGCGGGACAGCGAACACTGAAGCTTTCTTT. Encoded protein: CACGTANTEAFF. Supplemented by reference TRBV5-8 and TRBJ1-1, the full variable domain reads EAGVTQSPTHLIKTRGQQATLRCSPISGHTSVYWYQQALGLGLQFLLWYDEGEERNRGNFPPRFSGRQFPNYSSELNVNALELEDSALYLCACGTANTEAFFGQGTRLTVV.

A few counts support this clone. The gene calls are TRBV2 and TRBJ1-1, with TRBD1 matching 7 bases. The CDR3 totals 15 residues. Germline lookup yields CDR1 SNHLY and CDR2 FYNNEI. V gave up 6 bases and J gave up 5 bases; unmatched junction bases: 12. CDR3 region: CASSPPGGTVTEAFF. CDR3 coding DNA: TGTGCCAGCAGCCCTCCAGGGGGGACGGTTACTGAAGCTTTCTTT.